One and the same sample provided the 8 T cell receptor beta chains below, sequenced in a study of blood T cell repertoires in COVID-19. Here immunoSEQ multiplex PCR was the method, and the copy in TCRdb shows in-frame clones only, minus some. The sample shows around 120,000 clones, around nine tenths of them seen only once. The specimen sequenced was peripheral blood. These TCRs come from a man aged 45 to 65 with acute or convalescent COVID-19.

This clone appeared once. This chain links TRBV5-1 with TRBJ1-4; D unresolved. Germline CDR1 is SGHRS and CDR2 is YFSETQ. CDR3 length: 12 residues. Deletions cut 7 bases from V and 7 bases from J, with 11 bases between. CDR3 DNA: TGCGCCAGCCGGGGTATAGGTGAAAAACTGTTTTTT. Translation gives CASRGIGEKLFF.

The CDR3 protein is CASSPSGGYRNSPLHF. In nucleotides, the CDR3 is TGCGCCAGCAGCCCCTCAGGAGGGTATCGTAATTCACCCCTCCACTTT. The chain combines TRBV4-3 with TRBJ1-6; no definite D call. This CDR3 is 16 amino acids long. The germline V and J ends were trimmed by 4 bases and 6 bases, with 16 bases remaining between them. The germline V gene has CDR1 LGHNA and CDR2 YSLEER.

The chain joins TRBV4-3 to TRBJ1-2; D is ambiguous. The CDR3 length is 14 residues. Germline V gives CDR1 LGHNA, CDR2 YSLEER. V lost 0 bases and J lost 4, with 9 bases in between. The CDR3 loop is CASSQDTASYGYTF. CDR3 DNA: TGCGCCAGCAGCCAAGACACAGCCTCCTATGGCTACACCTTC.

The rearrangement links TRBV10-3 to TRBJ1-2; possibly TRBD1 for D (5 bases). The CDR3 is made up of 14 amino acids. V lost 3 bases, J lost 7 bases, and 15 bases lay in between. Per germline, CDR1 ENHRY and CDR2 SYGVKD. In DNA form, the CDR3 reads TGTGCCATCAGTGATAAGGGTCAGGGCAGTGGCTACACCTTC. Protein product: CAISDKGQGSGYTF.

This clone was observed a few times. The chain joins TRBV5-1 to TRBJ2-7, with 7 bases that match TRBD2. The ends lost 0 bases at V and 3 bases at J; junction bases unmatched: 12. Per the germline V gene, CDR1 is SGHRS and CDR2 is YFSETQ. CDR3 length: 17 amino acids. The CDR3 is CASSLGTLSGTIYEQYF. The CDR3 DNA sequence: TGCGCCAGCAGCTTGGGTACCCTCAGCGGGACTATCTACGAGCAGTACTTC. Full variable domain (outside the CDR3, taken from reference TRBV5-1 and TRBJ2-7): KAGVTQTPRYLIKTRGQQVTLSCSPISGHRSVSWYQQTPGQGLQFLFEYFSETQRNKGNFPGRFSGRQFSNSRSEMNVSTLELGDSALYLCASSLGTLSGTIYEQYFGPGTRLTVT.

The chain joins TRBV4-2 to TRBJ2-2, with 7 bases aligning to TRBD2. Germline V CDR1 and CDR2: LGHNA, YNFKEQ. CDR3 length: 16 residues. Trimming cost V 0 bases and J 7 bases; bases outside gene matches: 8. The CDR3 is CASSQDWEGTFGELFF. The CDR3 DNA reads TGTGCCAGCAGCCAAGATTGGGAGGGAACCTTCGGGGAGCTGTTTTTT.

The rearrangement uses TRBV6-5 and TRBJ1-2, with D uncertain. The CDR3 sequence is 14 residues long. CDR1 is MNHEY and CDR2 is SVGAGI in the germline V gene. V lost 8 bases, J lost 4 bases, and 17 bases lay in between. CDR3 nucleotide sequence: TGTGCCAGCGTTCCGGGGAATATGGGCTATGGCTACACCTTC. Translating it yields CASVPGNMGYGYTF.

The chain combines TRBV29-1 with TRBJ1-2; 12 bases fit TRBD1. The CDR3 contains 14 residues. The germline V gene has CDR1 SQVTM and CDR2 ANQGSEA. The V and J ends lost 0 bases and 8 bases, in that order; junction bases with no gene match: 4. CDR3 region: CSVEEGTGGVGYTF. The CDR3, as DNA: TGCAGCGTTGAAGAGGGGACAGGGGGCGTAGGCTACACCTTC. Complete variable domain (other parts from reference TRBV29-1 and TRBJ1-2): SAVISQKPSRDICQRGTSLTIQCQVDSQVTMMFWYRQQPGQSLTLIATANQGSEATYESGFVIDKFPISRPNLTFSTLTVSNMSPEDSSIYLCSVEEGTGGVGYTFGSGTRLTVV.